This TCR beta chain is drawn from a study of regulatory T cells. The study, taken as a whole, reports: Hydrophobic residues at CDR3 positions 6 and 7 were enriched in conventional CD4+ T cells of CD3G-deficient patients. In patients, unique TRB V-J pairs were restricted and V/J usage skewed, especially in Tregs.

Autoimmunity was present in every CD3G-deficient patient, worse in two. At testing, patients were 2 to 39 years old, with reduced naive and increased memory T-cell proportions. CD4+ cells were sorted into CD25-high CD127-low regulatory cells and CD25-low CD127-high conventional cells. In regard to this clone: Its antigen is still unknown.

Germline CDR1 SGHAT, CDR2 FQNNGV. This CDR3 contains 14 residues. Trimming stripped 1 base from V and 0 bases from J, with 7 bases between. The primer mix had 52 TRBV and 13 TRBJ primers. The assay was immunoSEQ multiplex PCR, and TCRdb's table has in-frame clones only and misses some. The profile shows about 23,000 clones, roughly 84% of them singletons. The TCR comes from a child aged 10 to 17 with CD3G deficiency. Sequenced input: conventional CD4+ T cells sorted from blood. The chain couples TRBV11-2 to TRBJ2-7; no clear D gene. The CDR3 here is CASSLVVGSYEQYF. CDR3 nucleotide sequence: TGTGCCAGCAGCTTAGTGGTGGGCTCCTACGAGCAGTACTTC.